These 19 T cell receptor beta chains share one sample of origin, sequenced in a study of blood T cell repertoires in COVID-19. Generated by immunoSEQ multiplex PCR, the TCRdb table keeps only in-frame clones and is missing some. Among some 110,000 clones listed, roughly 80% were seen once. The sample was peripheral blood. Every receptor here comes from a man between 65 and 79 years old with acute or convalescent COVID-19.

CDR3 in amino acids: CASSPLGPGQETQYF. CDR3 in DNA: TGTGCCAGCAGCCCCTTAGGTCCGGGGCAAGAGACCCAGTACTTC. The chain couples TRBV3-1 (or the pseudogene TRBV3-2) to TRBJ2-5; TRBD2 might be the D (5 bases). This CDR3 contains 15 residues. V shed 4 bases and J shed 2 bases, with 14 bases lying between them. Germline-derived CDR1 and CDR2 are LGHDT and YNNKEL (reference sequence).

In its sample, this clone was seen a few times. V and J are TRBV12-3 or TRBV12-4 and TRBJ2-7, with a weak D call TRBD1 (5 bases). The CDR3 extends over 13 amino acids. The V gene lost 3 bases and the J gene lost 2 bases, with 8 bases spanning the gap. This CDR3 reads CASSLGRAYEQYF. CDR3 bases: TGTGCCAGCAGTTTGGGCAGGGCCTACGAGCAGTACTTC.

The chain employs TRBV5-4 and TRBJ2-5; D remains unclear. The germline V gene has CDR1 SGHNT and CDR2 YYREEE (reference sequence). The V end was cut by 3 bases, the J end by 0 bases, with 6 bases between. This CDR3 has 13 residues. The CDR3 coding sequence is TGTGCCAGCAGCTCAACACACCAAGAGACCCAGTACTTC. Amino acids: CASSSTHQETQYF.

This chain links TRBV18 with TRBJ2-5; the match to TRBD2 covers 8 bases. V shed 4 bases and J 2 bases; nucleotides not matched to a gene: 6. Germline-derived CDR1 and CDR2 are KGHSH and LQKENI. This CDR3 has 15 residues. The CDR3 reads CASSLRTSWQETQYF. CDR3 DNA sequence: TGTGCCAGCTCACTGCGGACTAGCTGGCAAGAGACCCAGTACTTC.

V is TRBV28 and J is TRBJ2-5, with D unresolved. The CDR3 loop spans 13 amino acids. CDR1 is MDHEN, CDR2 SYDVKM, per germline. V lost 8 bases and J 4 bases, leaving 14 bases between the germline ends. CDR3 sequence reads: CASARRGGETQYF. CDR3 DNA: TGTGCCAGCGCTCGGCGAGGCGGAGAGACCCAGTACTTC.

V is TRBV6-6 and J is TRBJ2-5, with no clear D. V lost 0 bases, J lost 5 bases, and 7 bases lay in between. Germline V gene data show CDR1 as MNHNY and CDR2 as SVGAGI (reference sequence). This CDR3 is built from 13 residues. CDR3 in amino acids: CASSYSFRETQYF. For the CDR3, the DNA is TGTGCCAGCAGTTACTCGTTTCGTGAGACCCAGTACTTC.

Here the CDR3 reads CASSLLASTGELFF. The CDR3 nucleotides read TGTGCCAGCAGCTTACTAGCTAGCACCGGGGAGCTGTTTTTT. The V call is TRBV7-2, the J call TRBJ2-2; tentatively, D is TRBD2 (5 bases). CDR1 and CDR2 (germline): SGHTA, FQGNSA. This CDR3 has 14 amino acids. Trimming took off 2 bases at V and 4 bases at J, with 8 bases between the two ends.

This clone was seen only once. The rearrangement joins TRBV5-1 to TRBJ2-1, with 10 bases matching TRBD2. V dropped 0 bases and J dropped 6; count of bases not matched to a gene: 3. Germline V CDR1 and CDR2: SGHRS, YFSETQ. The CDR3 contains 15 residues. The CDR3 is CASSLGAGGTNEQFF. CDR3 DNA sequence: TGCGCCAGCAGCTTGGGAGCGGGGGGGACCAATGAGCAGTTCTTC.

As DNA, the CDR3 is TGTGCCAGCAGCCCACGGCTAGCGGGAGCCTACGAGCAGTACTTC. Protein: CASSPRLAGAYEQYF. The V call is TRBV3-1 (or the pseudogene TRBV3-2), the J call TRBJ2-7; 10 positions agree with TRBD2. There are 15 residues in the CDR3. Germline trimming cut 4 bases from V and 2 bases from J; bases unmatched to any gene: 5. From germline, CDR1 is LGHDT and CDR2 YNNKEL (reference sequence).

This chain connects TRBV9 to TRBJ2-1, with D possibly TRBD1 on 5 matching bases. Looked up from germline, CDR1 is SGDLS and CDR2 is YYNGEE. V was cut by 2 bases and J by 6 bases, with 12 bases left in between. The CDR3 extends over 14 amino acids. CDR3 sequence reads: CASSVVGVGNEQFF. CDR3 in DNA: TGTGCCAGCAGCGTTGTAGGGGTGGGCAATGAGCAGTTCTTC.

The V call is TRBV28, the J call TRBJ2-7, with unresolved D. Trimming removed 1 base from V and 0 bases from J, with 13 bases in between. Germline-derived CDR1 and CDR2 are MDHEN and SYDVKM. This CDR3 is 16 amino acids long. The CDR3 loop is CASSLFGQVASYEQYF. CDR3 in DNA: TGTGCCAGCAGTTTATTTGGCCAGGTTGCCTCCTACGAGCAGTACTTC.

J is TRBJ1-1 and V is TRBV5-1, with 10 positions matching TRBD1. V shed 4 bases, J shed 4 bases, and the junction held 4 bases outside the gene matches. Germline loops: CDR1 SGHRS, CDR2 YFSETQ. This CDR3 is 14 amino acids long. The CDR3: CASSRTGGSTEAFF. CDR3 DNA: TGCGCCAGCAGCCGGACAGGGGGATCCACTGAAGCTTTCTTT.

This clone was observed once. The chain uses TRBV19 and TRBJ2-3; D is possibly TRBD2 (5 bases). There are 13 residues in the CDR3. Trimming removed 4 bases at V and 5 bases at J, with 10 bases between. Germline values: CDR1 LNHDA, CDR2 SQIVND (reference sequence). CDR3 sequence: CASSTAAVDTQYF. As DNA, the CDR3 is TGTGCCAGTAGTACCGCAGCGGTAGATACGCAGTATTTT.

This clone has only a few counts. The gene calls are TRBV20-1 and TRBJ1-1; possibly TRBD1 for D (5 bases). The length of the CDR3 is 11 residues. V was pared by 2 bases and J by 10 bases, with 11 bases between. CDR1 DFQATT and CDR2 SNEGSKA come from the germline V gene (reference sequence). The CDR3 loop is CSARLPGGAFF. CDR3 bases: TGCAGTGCTAGACTTCCGGGGGGAGCTTTCTTT.

The chain has TRBV9 and TRBJ1-2, with TRBD1 as a possible D gene (6 bases). The CDR3 loop spans 13 amino acids. The ends were cut back, 3 bases at V and 14 bases at J, with 20 bases in the middle. The germline V gene has CDR1 SGDLS and CDR2 YYNGEE. DNA of the CDR3: TGTGCCAGCAGCGGGTCGACCGGGACACGGCAGACCTTC. It specifies CASSGSTGTRQTF.

The V call is TRBV7-8, the J call TRBJ2-2; D possibly corresponds to TRBD1 (5 bases). Per the germline V gene, CDR1 is SGHVS and CDR2 is FQNEAQ. V was shortened by 4 bases and J by 5 bases, with 17 bases between the two germline ends. The CDR3 totals 16 residues. The CDR3 sequence: CASSSKQIRDTGELFF. CDR3 bases: TGTGCCAGCAGCTCCAAGCAAATCAGGGATACCGGGGAGCTGTTTTTT.

Of note for this clone: Mismatch with germline at one junction end may stem from a read error. The V and J genes are TRBV2 and TRBJ1-4; 7 bases match TRBD1. CDR3 length equals 14 residues. Germline CDR1 SNHLY, CDR2 FYNNEI. The CDR3: CVSQKGAGNEKLFF. CDR3 DNA sequence: TGTGTCAGCCAAAAGGGGGCGGGTAATGAAAAACTGTTTTTT.

This rearrangement joins TRBV19 to TRBJ1-1; possibly TRBD1 for D (5 bases). Germline CDR1 and CDR2: LNHDA and SQIVND (reference sequence). This CDR3 is 20 amino acids long. V shed 5 bases and J shed 0 bases, with 28 bases lying between them. CDR3 sequence reads: CASSVNGHGHLPRMNTEAFF. Written as DNA, the CDR3 is TGTGCCAGTAGTGTCAATGGACACGGGCACCTCCCTCGCATGAACACTGAAGCTTTCTTT.

The genes are TRBV28 and TRBJ1-5; 7 bases agree with TRBD1. The CDR3 has 14 residues. Trimming took 2 bases from V and 5 from J; bases not matched to a gene: 3. Germline lookup yields CDR1 MDHEN and CDR2 SYDVKM. Here the CDR3 DNA reads TGTGCCAGCAGTTTAGGCACAGGGGATCAGCCCCAGCATTTT. This gives the protein CASSLGTGDQPQHF.